Listed below are T cell receptor beta chains from one sample, sequenced in a study of cytotoxic CD8 clonotypes in ibrutinib-treated CLL. Clones were sequenced by immunoSEQ multiplex PCR, and TCRdb holds only the in-frame ones, with some missing. The table includes some 6,300 clones, 60% to 80% detected once. Sequencing used PBMCs, obtained before ibrutinib treatment. Receptors were obtained from a human donor with chronic lymphocytic leukemia. CDR3s include the opening cysteine and the closing phenylalanine or tryptophan. The D gene is left open where the match is weak. A clone size is listed for some rows: how often the clone was seen (once, few, many), or a class if it is expanded.

-,medium-sized,TRBJ2-7,TRBV5-6,CASSPTWGGALTYEQYF,TGTGCCAGCAGCCCTACCTGGGGGGGGGCCCTGACCTACGAGCAGTACTTC
TRBD1,-,TRBJ2-7,TRBV5-1,CASSRDRGYGYEQYF,TGCGCCAGCAGCCGGGACAGGGGGTACGGATACGAGCAGTACTTC
TRBD2,large,TRBJ2-7,TRBV10-2,CASTSGLAGEQYF,TGCGCCAGCACCTCGGGACTAGCCGGCGAGCAGTACTTC
-,-,TRBJ1-6,TRBV11-2,CASSPKASGALSPLHF,TGTGCCAGCAGCCCAAAAGCTTCAGGGGCACTTTCACCCCTCCACTTT
-,-,TRBJ1-3,TRBV28,CASSLCLGPSAGNTIYF,TGTGCCAGCAGTTTATGTTTGGGTCCATCTGCTGGAAACACCATATATTTT
-,once,TRBJ1-6,TRBV5-1,CASSLGQRGSPLHF,TGCGCCAGCAGCTTGGGACAGAGAGGCTCACCCCTCCACTTT
-,once,TRBJ1-2,TRBV14,CASSQRGMGSNNYGYTF,TGTGCCAGCAGCCAAAGGGGGATGGGGAGTAATAACTATGGCTACACCTTC
-,once,TRBJ2-7,TRBV20-1,CSAREVYEQYF,TGCAGTGCTAGAGAGGTTTACGAGCAGTACTTC
-,few,TRBJ2-3,TRBV5-4,CASSLAALDTQYF,TGTGCCAGCAGCTTGGCAGCTCTCGATACGCAGTATTTT
-,once,TRBJ1-5,TRBV28,CASSPEGSGQPQHF,TGTGCCAGCAGCCCCGAGGGCTCCGGTCAGCCCCAGCATTTT
TRBD1,-,TRBJ2-7,TRBV7-3,CASSKDRGTLEQYF,TGTGCCAGCAGCAAAGACAGGGGGACTCTCGAGCAGTACTTC
-,once,TRBJ2-1,TRBV4-1,CASSQDYWGSRHNEQFF,TGCGCCAGCAGCCAAGATTATTGGGGATCACGCCACAATGAGCAGTTCTTC
-,-,TRBJ2-3,TRBV28,CASSLKADTQYF,TGTGCCAGCAGTTTAAAGGCAGATACGCAGTATTTT
TRBD1,-,TRBJ2-1,TRBV5-4,CASSFGTGAANEQFF,TGTGCCAGCAGCTTCGGGACAGGCGCCGCGAATGAGCAGTTCTTC
-,-,TRBJ2-7,TRBV4-1,CASSHKQGYEQYF,TGCGCCAGCAGCCATAAACAGGGCTACGAGCAGTACTTC
-,few,TRBJ1-2,TRBV5-4,CASSLDSEVYGYTF,TGTGCCAGCAGCTTGGACAGCGAGGTCTATGGCTACACCTTC
TRBD1,few,TRBJ2-3,TRBV11-2,CASSFGQGTGTQYF,TGTGCCAGCAGCTTCGGACAGGGGACAGGTACGCAGTATTTT
-,-,TRBJ1-4,TRBV10-2,CASSEPSFSEKLFF,TGCGCCAGCAGTGAACCCAGCTTTTCCGAAAAACTGTTTTTT
-,-,TRBJ2-7,TRBV27,CASRRRGGTPYEQYF,TGTGCCAGCAGACGGAGGGGGGGGACCCCCTACGAGCAGTACTTC
TRBD1,-,TRBJ1-1,TRBV7-2,CASSLEFGRGYAFF,TGTGCCAGCAGCTTAGAGTTCGGCAGGGGGTATGCTTTCTTT
-,-,TRBJ1-3,TRBV27,CASSPEGTYFSGNTIYF,TGTGCCAGCAGCCCAGAGGGGACGTACTTCTCTGGAAACACCATATATTTT
-,-,TRBJ1-2,TRBV19,CASSIAVGWYGYTF,TGTGCCAGTAGTATAGCGGTCGGGTGGTATGGCTACACCTTC
TRBD1,once,TRBJ2-6,TRBV30,CAWNRDRIRSGANVLTF,TGTGCCTGGAACCGGGACAGGATTCGCTCTGGGGCCAACGTCCTGACTTTC
-,-,TRBJ1-1,TRBV5-6,CASSLFGGNTEAFF,TGTGCCAGCAGCTTGTTTGGCGGGAACACTGAAGCTTTCTTT
-,-,TRBJ1-4,TRBV19,CASSRMGTREKLFF,TGTGCCAGTAGCCGGATGGGGACGCGGGAAAAACTGTTTTTT
-,-,TRBJ1-1,TRBV6-5,CASSYGWQGPEAFF,TGTGCCAGCAGTTACGGTTGGCAGGGGCCTGAAGCTTTCTTT
TRBD2,-,TRBJ2-1,TRBV20-1,CSASGTIQFF,TGCAGTGCTAGTGGGACTATCCAGTTCTTC
-,-,TRBJ2-1,TRBV10-2,CASSDDRKTYNEQFF,TGCGCCAGCAGTGACGACAGAAAAACCTACAATGAGCAGTTCTTC
-,-,TRBJ1-2,TRBV6-4,CAIQGPRPGLGRNYGYTF,TGTGCCATCCAGGGACCCAGACCGGGCTTAGGTCGGAACTATGGCTACACCTTC
-,-,TRBJ1-1,TRBV5-4,CASSPSARGGNTEAFF,TGTGCCAGCAGTCCCTCCGCGCGGGGAGGGAACACTGAAGCTTTCTTT
-,-,TRBJ2-3,TRBV4-1,CASGSPSTDTQYF,TGCGCCAGCGGGAGTCCTAGCACAGATACGCAGTATTTT
TRBD1,few,TRBJ1-1,TRBV12-5,CASGFQGAEGDTEAFF,TGTGCTAGTGGTTTCCAGGGGGCGGAGGGGGACACTGAAGCTTTCTTT
TRBD1,-,TRBJ1-2,TRBV2,CASAGTGARGYTF,TGTGCCAGCGCGGGGACAGGGGCTAGGGGCTACACCTTC
TRBD2,-,TRBJ2-3,TRBV7-9,CASTFKAGVADTQYF,TGTGCCAGCACCTTTAAAGCGGGAGTGGCGGATACGCAGTATTTT
-,-,TRBJ1-1,TRBV2,CASLSRTGGAFF,TGTGCCAGCCTCAGTAGGACCGGCGGGGCTTTCTTT
-,-,TRBJ1-1,TRBV7-2,CASSISLDTEAFF,TGTGCCAGCAGCATCAGTTTGGACACTGAAGCTTTCTTT
-,-,TRBJ1-4,TRBV5-1,CASSGSDYNEKLFF,TGCGCCAGCAGCGGATCGGATTACAATGAAAAACTGTTTTTT
TRBD1,-,TRBJ2-2,TRBV5-8,CASSGYRGTGELFF,TGTGCCAGCAGCGGCTACAGGGGCACCGGGGAGCTGTTTTTT